This TCR beta chain is from a study of T cell responses to AZD1222 COVID-19 vaccine. About the study: Second doses were pooled across both intervals (about 4 or about 12 weeks). Overall study results and limits: Unmutated variant regions are reportedly the target of nearly half of TCRs that are spike-specific. The donor cohort was predominantly white British with a female majority, and clonal diversity may have been underestimated.

Libraries were prepared by immunoSEQ multiplex PCR; TCRdb keeps only in-frame clonotypes and omits some of them. Of 95,000 to 100,000 clones listed, 86% are singletons. On this clone: Its antigen is as yet unknown.

CDR1 is SGHRS and CDR2 is YFSETQ in the germline V gene. V lost 0 bases and J lost 2, with 9 bases in between. This CDR3 region has 15 residues. This sequence joins TRBV5-1 and TRBJ1-3; tentatively, D is TRBD1 (5 bases). This receptor was identified in an adult in good health. The material was peripheral blood, obtained on day 0 of AZD1222 vaccination. The CDR3 nucleotides are TGCGCCAGCAGCTTGGATGGGGCTGCTGGAAACACCATATATTTT. The encoded protein is CASSLDGAAGNTIYF.